This T cell receptor beta chain comes out of a study of T-cell reconstitution after alpha-beta-depleted transplantation in children. Whole-study results and caveats: Reportedly, alpha-beta T cells present about two months post-transplant originated from several hundred expanded clones of graft origin. TCRbeta diversity was high at day 60 in some patients (a result of surviving recipient T cells and thymic progenitors).

The CDR3 has 13 residues. The V segment lost 6 bases and the J segment 4 bases; nucleotides outside the gene matches: 2. The TCRbeta library was prepared with unique molecular identifiers. TCRdb re-called the PCR reads through MiXCR, storing one row per CDR3 protein. Among about 980,000 distinct CDR3 sequences, roughly 29% were seen once, and the ten largest hold roughly 30%. This clonotype has ten or more counts. The antigen is undetermined. The receptor was isolated from a boy in the first two years of life who had a stem cell transplant for SCID, so the T cells may come from the graft donor. The sequencing here drew on PBMCs, mostly from graft donor cells, taken 360 days after TCRalphabeta/CD19-depleted stem cell transplant. This sequence joins TRBV12-3 or TRBV12-4 and TRBJ1-1; 10 bases fit TRBD1. The chain's CDR3 is CASRDRGGTEAFF. The CDR3 nucleotides are TGTGCCAGCAGGGACAGGGGGGGCACTGAAGCTTTCTTT.